This TCR beta chain comes out of a study of blood T cell repertoires in COVID-19. As for the study in general: Both acute and convalescent COVID-19 samples were obtained from the United States, Italy and Spain. T cells, B-cell-depleted T cells, or PBMCs supplied cDNA or gDNA.

Seattle-derived patients entered the study during active infection and were followed longitudinally. This CDR3 region has 15 residues. J was trimmed by 7 bases and V by 4 bases; bases with no gene match: 7. Germline V gene data show CDR1 as ENHRY and CDR2 as SYGVKD. Methods used by the authors: Amplified reference gene primers provided the basis for estimating nucleated cell counts. Profiled with immunoSEQ multiplex PCR; TCRdb holds only in-frame clones, not every one. The DNA gave D and trimming, while V, J and clone size come from that table. The data contain about 440,000 clones, 88% of them singletons.

Source material: peripheral blood. The rearrangement uses TRBV10-3 and TRBJ2-1, with 10 bases lining up with TRBD2. The sequence came from a woman in her forties or fifties with COVID-19, enrolled during active disease. CDR3 nucleotides: TGTGCCATCAGTGGGAGCGGGGGGGCCGAAAATGAGCAGTTCTTC. Its protein is CAISGSGGAENEQFF.